The 12 T cell receptor beta chains reported below all come from one sample, sequenced in a study of beta chain features in type 1 diabetes. These TCRs' antigens remain unknown. Whole-study findings and limits: Patients with Type 1 diabetes showed moderately but significantly shorter TCRB CDR3s in all four CD4+ subsets.

Of the isolated RNA, all was reverse transcribed, and so the sequenced material was expressed TCRB transcripts. The protocol was immunoSEQ multiplex PCR, while the TCRdb copy is restricted to in-frame clones and leaves out a portion. Here the sample spans fewer than 400,000 clones, 9.3% being singletons. The sample comprised central memory CD4+ T cells from blood. Every receptor here comes from a man under 40 with type 1 diabetes.

The chain uses TRBV4-3 and TRBJ1-3; D uncertain. Trimming shortened V by 6 bases and J by 1 base, and 10 bases separated the two germline ends. Germline V CDR1 and CDR2: LGHNA, YSLEER. The CDR3 loop spans 14 amino acids. The CDR3: CASRDVGSGNTIYF. For the CDR3, the DNA is TGCGCCAGCAGGGACGTGGGATCTGGAAACACCATATATTTT.

In regard to this clone: Other DNA sequences within the sample encode an identical CDR3. The chain links TRBV7-2 to TRBJ2-2; 10 positions agree with TRBD2. Looked up from germline, CDR1 is SGHTA and CDR2 is FQGNSA. Losses at the gene ends were 6 bases for V and 0 bases for J; bases not matched to a gene: 4. The CDR3 sequence is 16 residues long. This CDR3 reads CASRSSGGANTGELFF. The CDR3 DNA follows: TGTGCCAGCAGGTCTAGCGGGGGAGCGAACACCGGGGAGCTGTTTTTT. The variable domain in full, completed from reference TRBV7-2 and TRBJ2-2, reads GAGVSQSPSNKVTEKGKDVELRCDPISGHTALYWYRQSLGQGLEFLIYFQGNSAPDKSGLPSDRFSAERTGGSVSTLTIQRTQQEDSAVYLCASRSSGGANTGELFFGEGSRLTVL.

A few counts support this clone. CDR3 sequence: CASSQFSSGVGRIGELFF. The CDR3 nucleotides are TGTGCCAGCAGCCAGTTTTCTAGCGGGGTTGGACGTATCGGGGAGCTGTTTTTT. This chain links TRBV5-4 with TRBJ2-2; 9 nucleotides align to TRBD2. CDR3 length equals 18 residues. V was pared by 4 bases and J by 7 bases, with 17 bases of the junction left unmatched. CDR1 and CDR2 (germline): SGHNT, YYREEE (reference sequence).

The chain carries TRBV7-6 and TRBJ2-7; 14 bases fit TRBD2. CDR1 and CDR2 (germline): SGHVS, FNYEAQ. Trimming at V came to 5 bases and at J to 6 bases, leaving 3 bases not matched to a gene. There are 14 residues in the CDR3. The CDR3 sequence: CASSPGTSGGEQYF. The CDR3 DNA sequence: TGTGCCAGCAGCCCGGGGACTAGCGGGGGCGAGCAGTACTTC.

This chain links TRBV7-8 with TRBJ2-5; the D is unclear. Germline CDR1 is SGHVS and CDR2 is FQNEAQ. The CDR3 consists of 13 residues. With 2 bases removed from V and 1 base from J, the gap between germline ends came to 5 bases. CDR3 residues: CASSLSPQETQYF. CDR3 DNA sequence: TGTGCCAGCAGCTTATCTCCCCAAGAGACCCAGTACTTC.

The rearrangement joins TRBV7-9 to TRBJ2-1; 8 nucleotides agree with TRBD2. The CDR3 spans 19 residues. With 5 bases clipped from V and 0 bases from J, the junction kept 15 bases outside the gene matches. Germline V gene lookup returns CDR1 SEHNR and CDR2 FQNEAQ (reference sequence). CDR3 amino acids: CASSATSGISAGSYNEQFF. In nucleotides, the CDR3 is TGTGCCAGCAGCGCCACTAGCGGAATTTCTGCTGGCTCCTACAATGAGCAGTTCTTC. The full variable domain, rest sourced from reference TRBV7-9 and TRBJ2-1, is DTGVSQNPRHKITKRGQNVTFRCDPISEHNRLYWYRQTLGQGPEFLTYFQNEAQLEKSRLLSDRFSAERPKGSFSTLEIQRTEQGDSAMYLCASSATSGISAGSYNEQFFGPGTRLTVL.

This clone was counted ten times or more. The chain recombines TRBV5-4 with TRBJ1-1; the D is unclear. Germline assignment: CDR1 SGHNT and CDR2 YYREEE (reference sequence). Trimming stripped 2 bases from V and 7 bases from J, with 9 bases between. This CDR3 has 12 residues. Written as DNA, the CDR3 is TGTGCCAGCAGCTTCGGCACGGGTGAAGCTTTCTTT. It is translated as CASSFGTGEAFF.

V is TRBV9 and J is TRBJ1-2; 8 nucleotides align to TRBD1. V lost 3 bases, J lost 1 base, and 5 bases stayed unmatched. Germline CDR1 SGDLS, CDR2 YYNGEE. This CDR3 has 15 amino acids. CDR3 sequence reads: CASSGGQDLNYGYTF. In DNA, the CDR3 is TGTGCCAGCAGCGGGGGACAGGACCTTAACTATGGCTACACCTTC. The full variable domain, rest sourced from reference TRBV9 and TRBJ1-2, is DSGVTQTPKHLITATGQRVTLRCSPRSGDLSVYWYQQSLDQGLQFLIQYYNGEERAKGNILERFSAQQFPDLHSELNLSSLELGDSALYFCASSGGQDLNYGYTFGSGTRLTVV.

The sample holds a few counts of this clone. Other DNA sequences in this sample translate to the same CDR3. This chain joins TRBV30 and TRBJ1-3; D not resolved. The germline CDR1 and CDR2 sequences are GTSNPN and SVGIG (reference sequence). V lost 5 bases to trimming and J lost 0 bases, with 5 bases between them. CDR3 length: 12 amino acids. The CDR3 protein is CAWRGSGNTIYF. The DNA for the CDR3 is TGTGCCTGGCGAGGCTCTGGAAACACCATATATTTT.

In this sample, this clone turned up a few times. Within the sample, other DNA sequences also encode this same CDR3. V and J are TRBV20-1 and TRBJ1-3; D is unresolved. The CDR3 is made up of 11 amino acids. Germline lookup yields CDR1 DFQATT and CDR2 SNEGSKA (reference sequence). Between the trimmed V and J ends, which lost 4 bases and 3 bases, there was a span of 4 bases. The CDR3 nucleotides are TGCAGTGCTAAAAGTGGAAACACCATATATTTT. Protein: CSAKSGNTIYF.

This clone was counted only a few times. The CDR3 sequence is CAWSVSTGINYGYTF. The DNA of the CDR3 is TGTGCCTGGAGTGTCTCGACAGGGATAAACTATGGCTACACCTTC. The rearrangement links TRBV30 to TRBJ1-2, with TRBD1 matching over 7 bases. Germline assignment: CDR1 GTSNPN and CDR2 SVGIG (reference sequence). V gave up 0 bases and J gave up 2 bases; unmatched junction bases: 6. This CDR3 region has 15 residues.

This clone has more than one count but fewer than ten. The chain couples TRBV9 to TRBJ1-1, with 10 bases that match TRBD1. This CDR3 spans 16 amino acids. The germline gives CDR1 SGDLS, CDR2 YYNGEE. V gave up 0 bases and J gave up 0 bases; unmatched junction bases: 2. The CDR3 sequence is CASSVGTGGVNTEAFF. The CDR3 DNA is TGTGCCAGCAGCGTAGGGACAGGGGGTGTGAACACTGAAGCTTTCTTT.